Shown below are 23 T cell receptor beta chains from a single sample sequenced in a study of glioma-infiltrating T cells after dendritic cell vaccination. Clones were sequenced by immunoSEQ multiplex PCR, and TCRdb holds only the in-frame ones, with some missing. The repertoire includes about 67,000 clones, 81% of them detected once, and 7.9% sits in the top ten. This specimen consisted of blood, obtained before dendritic cell vaccination. The receptors shown here come from a human donor with glioblastoma.

The chain recombines TRBV16 with TRBJ1-2, with 7 bases aligning to TRBD1. V shed 5 bases, J shed 3 bases, and the junction held 9 bases outside the gene matches. The CDR3 is made up of 15 amino acids. Germline V gene sequence: CDR1 KGHSY, CDR2 FQNENV. Here the CDR3 reads CASSDRQGNYYGYTF. In DNA form, the CDR3 reads TGTGCCAGCAGCGATCGACAGGGTAACTACTATGGCTACACCTTC.

V is TRBV2 and J is TRBJ1-1; TRBD1 agrees at 8 bases. Trimming at V came to 7 bases and at J to 4 bases, leaving 11 bases not matched to a gene. The CDR3 sequence is 15 residues long. CDR1 SNHLY and CDR2 FYNNEI come from the germline V gene. The CDR3 sequence: CASTGDRLEVTEAFF. The CDR3 nucleotides are TGTGCCAGCACCGGGGACAGGTTGGAGGTCACTGAAGCTTTCTTT.

The V and J genes are TRBV19 and TRBJ2-2, with D maybe TRBD2 (6 bases). CDR1 and CDR2 (germline): LNHDA, SQIVND (reference sequence). The CDR3 is 14 amino acids. V shed 9 bases and J shed 1 base, with 12 bases lying between them. CDR3 residues: CARGGQGNTGELFF. In DNA form, the CDR3 reads TGTGCCAGAGGAGGGCAGGGGAACACCGGGGAGCTGTTTTTT.

The chain employs TRBV11-1 and TRBJ1-1; D is perhaps TRBD1 (6 bases). This CDR3 contains 15 residues. CDR1 is SGHAT, CDR2 FQDESV, per germline (reference sequence). The V gene lost 5 bases and the J gene lost 5 bases, with 18 bases spanning the gap. The CDR3 reads CASSPRETGYTEAFF. The CDR3 DNA follows: TGTGCCAGCAGCCCACGGGAAACAGGGTATACTGAAGCTTTCTTT.

This chain uses TRBV5-4 with TRBJ1-2, with 7 bases lining up with TRBD1. V gave up 0 bases and J gave up 8 bases; unmatched junction bases: 13. From germline, CDR1 is SGHNT and CDR2 YYREEE (reference sequence). The CDR3 runs 16 residues. The CDR3 sequence: CASSLVGQTGNNGYTF. CDR3 nucleotide sequence: TGTGCCAGCAGCTTGGTGGGTCAGACAGGGAACAACGGCTACACCTTC.

The chain is built from TRBV6-5 and TRBJ1-1; D remains ambiguous. CDR1 and CDR2 from the germline V gene are MNHEY and SVGAGI. This CDR3 contains 12 residues. V lost 7 bases and J 1 base, leaving 7 bases between the germline ends. The CDR3 loop reads CASKSGNTEAFF. The CDR3 coding sequence is TGTGCCAGCAAATCGGGGAACACTGAAGCTTTCTTT.

This clone was detected only a few times. The CDR3, as DNA: TGCGCCAGCAGCCAAGAGGCAACCCCGGGTCAGCCCCAGCATTTT. Protein product: CASSQEATPGQPQHF. The V gene is TRBV4-1, the J gene TRBJ1-5; no clear D gene. Germline-derived CDR1 and CDR2 are MGHRA and YSYEKL. The V end lost 0 bases, the J end lost 6 bases, and 12 bases lay between the germline ends. The CDR3 contains 15 residues.

This chain connects TRBV7-3 to TRBJ2-7; TRBD2 aligns across 7 bases. From germline, CDR1 is SGHTA and CDR2 FQGTGA. The CDR3 consists of 15 residues. V shed 1 base and J 5 bases; nucleotides not matched to a gene: 8. The CDR3 protein is CASSLRGGDVHEQYF. Written as DNA, the CDR3 is TGTGCCAGCAGCTTAAGGGGGGGGGACGTCCACGAGCAGTACTTC. The full variable domain, its missing parts supplied by reference TRBV7-3 and TRBJ2-7, is GAGVSQTPSNKVTEKGKYVELRCDPISGHTALYWYRQSLGQGPEFLIYFQGTGAADDSGLPNDRFFAVRPEGSVSTLKIQRTERGDSAVYLCASSLRGGDVHEQYFGPGTRLTVT.

The rearrangement uses TRBV5-4 and TRBJ2-2; 13 nucleotides align to TRBD2. Per germline, CDR1 SGHNT and CDR2 YYREEE (reference sequence). This CDR3 has 17 amino acids. The ends lost 5 bases at V and 4 bases at J; junction bases unmatched: 8. The CDR3 sequence: CASRQTSGGRGTGELFF. The CDR3 nucleotides are TGTGCCAGCAGACAGACTAGCGGGGGGCGGGGCACCGGGGAGCTGTTTTTT.

J is TRBJ1-2 and V is TRBV5-6; 7 bases agree with TRBD1. Germline CDR1 SGHDT, CDR2 YYEEEE. This CDR3 has 14 amino acids. J was trimmed by 11 bases and V by 3 bases; bases with no gene match: 13. The CDR3, as DNA: TGTGCCAGCAGCTGGGACAGCGATTCTCTTAATTACACCTTC. The encoded protein is CASSWDSDSLNYTF.

This chain joins TRBV6-5 and TRBJ2-7, with 10 bases fitting TRBD1. This CDR3 is 14 amino acids long. In germline, CDR1 is MNHEY, CDR2 SVGAGI. Trimming at V came to 6 bases and at J to 6 bases, leaving 8 bases not matched to a gene. Written as DNA, the CDR3 is TGTGCCAGCAGCTTAGCCGGGACAGGGGCCGAGCAGTACTTC. Amino acids: CASSLAGTGAEQYF.

The V and J genes are TRBV7-9 and TRBJ1-2; D gene ambiguous. The length of the CDR3 is 13 residues. V was shortened by 5 bases and J by 2 bases, with 9 bases between the two germline ends. Germline CDR1 and CDR2: SEHNR and FQNEAQ (reference sequence). In DNA form, the CDR3 reads TGTGCCAGCAGCCTTACAGAAAACTATGGCTACACCTTC. The encoded protein is CASSLTENYGYTF.

This chain joins TRBV4-1 and TRBJ1-4; a weak D match, TRBD1 (6 bases). Per germline, CDR1 MGHRA and CDR2 YSYEKL. The V end was cut by 0 bases, the J end by 8 bases, with 16 bases between. This CDR3 contains 16 residues. CDR3 DNA: TGCGCCAGCAGCCAAGATCAGGGGCGGATACGGGAAAAACTGTTTTTT. It codes for CASSQDQGRIREKLFF.

This clone was counted ten times or more. J is TRBJ2-3 and V is TRBV5-4; a possible D gene is TRBD2 (6 bases). CDR3 length: 11 residues. CDR1 is SGHNT, CDR2 YYREEE, per germline (reference sequence). V gave up 5 bases and J gave up 11 bases, with 12 bases separating them. The CDR3 spells CASSPGTLQYF. For the CDR3, the DNA is TGTGCCAGCAGTCCCGGGACTCTGCAGTATTTT.

This chain connects TRBV5-1 to TRBJ2-5; 11 nucleotides line up with TRBD1. CDR1 and CDR2 from the germline V gene are SGHRS and YFSETQ. Trimming at V came to 5 bases and at J to 4 bases, leaving 7 bases not matched to a gene. This CDR3 is 15 amino acids long. The CDR3 loop is CASRSGTGGGETQYF. The CDR3 DNA reads as TGCGCCAGCAGAAGCGGGACAGGGGGAGGAGAGACCCAGTACTTC.

The chain joins TRBV11-1 to TRBJ2-7, with 9 bases matching TRBD1. The CDR3 has 15 amino acids. The ends lost 4 bases at V and 3 bases at J; junction bases unmatched: 7. Germline V gene lookup returns CDR1 SGHAT and CDR2 FQDESV (reference sequence). The DNA of the CDR3 is TGTGCCAGCAGCTCGTATATGGACAGGGGCTACGAGCAGTACTTC. Its protein is CASSSYMDRGYEQYF.

The chain recombines TRBV7-3 with TRBJ1-6; TRBD1 is a possible D gene (6 bases). V lost 5 bases, J lost 6 bases, and 17 bases lay in between. Germline CDR1 and CDR2: SGHTA and FQGTGA. CDR3 length: 16 amino acids. The CDR3 nucleotides are TGTGCCAGCAGCGCCGAACCGACAGGAGCTAATTCACCCCTCCACTTT. This sequence encodes CASSAEPTGANSPLHF. The whole variable domain, remainder taken from reference TRBV7-3 and TRBJ1-6, is GAGVSQTPSNKVTEKGKYVELRCDPISGHTALYWYRQSLGQGPEFLIYFQGTGAADDSGLPNDRFFAVRPEGSVSTLKIQRTERGDSAVYLCASSAEPTGANSPLHFGNGTRLTVT.

The sample holds one count of this clone. This rearrangement joins TRBV7-2 to TRBJ1-2; D call uncertain. The CDR3 is made up of 14 amino acids. CDR1 is SGHTA and CDR2 is FQGNSA in the germline V gene. The V and J ends lost 4 bases and 4 bases respectively, with 13 bases between them. CDR3 amino acids: CASSSGGRGYGYTF. In DNA, the CDR3 is TGTGCCAGCAGCTCCGGTGGACGGGGCTATGGCTACACCTTC.

This clone showed up just a few times. The chain couples TRBV2 to TRBJ1-6, with D possibly being TRBD1 (5 bases). CDR3 length equals 15 residues. Trimming shortened V by 4 bases and J by 7 bases, and 14 bases separated the two germline ends. Germline V gene lookup returns CDR1 SNHLY and CDR2 FYNNEI. CDR3 in DNA: TGTGCCAGCAGTGGTAGGGGCCCTCCAAATTCACCCCTCCACTTT. Amino acid sequence: CASSGRGPPNSPLHF.

The CDR3 reads CASRRGQARGPQHF. For the CDR3, the DNA is TGTGCCAGCAGGAGGGGACAGGCTCGGGGCCCCCAGCATTTT. The rearrangement uses TRBV2 and TRBJ1-5; TRBD1 aligns across 8 bases. Germline trimming cut 6 bases from V and 10 bases from J; bases unmatched to any gene: 11. This CDR3 comprises 14 residues. Germline CDR1 is SNHLY and CDR2 is FYNNEI. Variable domain in full (rest from reference TRBV2 and TRBJ1-5): EPEVTQTPSHQVTQMGQEVILRCVPISNHLYFYWYRQILGQKVEFLVSFYNNEISEKSEIFDDQFSVERPDGSNFTLKIRSTKLEDSAMYFCASRRGQARGPQHFGDGTRLSIL.

This clone has a single count. The chain joins TRBV5-1 to TRBJ2-3, with 11 bases that match TRBD2. Germline V lookup: CDR1 SGHRS, CDR2 YFSETQ. The CDR3 is 15 residues long. Trimming removed 4 bases from V and 6 bases from J; junction bases left unmatched: 7. The chain's CDR3 is CASSQLAGVGDTQYF. The CDR3 nucleotides are TGCGCCAGCAGCCAACTAGCGGGGGTAGGTGATACGCAGTATTTT.

The gene calls are TRBV10-3 and TRBJ1-2, with 7 bases fitting TRBD1. The CDR3 is 17 residues long. Per the germline V gene, CDR1 is ENHRY and CDR2 is SYGVKD. V lost 0 bases and J lost 2; bases outside the gene matches: 9. The CDR3 sequence is CAISESAPGTDNYGYTF. CDR3 DNA: TGTGCCATCAGTGAGTCGGCTCCCGGGACAGACAACTATGGCTACACCTTC.

For the CDR3, the DNA is TGTGCCAGCAGCTCAGTCGGGTACAATGAGCAGTTCTTC. Its protein is CASSSVGYNEQFF. The chain uses TRBV5-4 and TRBJ2-1; D remains ambiguous. V was clipped by 3 bases and J by 4 bases, with 8 bases between them. The CDR3 runs 13 residues. The germline gives CDR1 SGHNT, CDR2 YYREEE (reference sequence).